This record looks at one T cell receptor beta chain sequence and its context. In generating TCR beta cDNA, 5'RACE template switching with UMIs was used. Using the 5' RACE reads, TCRdb records one entry per CDR3 protein without DNA. The sample table sets out approximately 550,000 distinct CDR3 sequences. The data were obtained in a study of T cells expressing NK-cell markers. Study-level information: Each TCR beta repertoire originated in sorted T cells that were CD3+CD56+NKG2C+, CD3+CD56+NKG2C- or CD3+CD56-NKG2C+.

The TCR sequence derives from a man aged 18 to 29 in good health. The sequenced material came from blood T cells: a sorted CD56 or NKG2C T cell subset, CD4+ or CD8+ T cells, or bulk PBMC T cells (not recorded which).

The CDR3 loop is CASSEREVGYTF. This sequence joins TRBV25-1 and TRBJ1-2. The CDR3 covers 12 residues. CDR1 and CDR2 (germline): MGHDK, SYGVNS.